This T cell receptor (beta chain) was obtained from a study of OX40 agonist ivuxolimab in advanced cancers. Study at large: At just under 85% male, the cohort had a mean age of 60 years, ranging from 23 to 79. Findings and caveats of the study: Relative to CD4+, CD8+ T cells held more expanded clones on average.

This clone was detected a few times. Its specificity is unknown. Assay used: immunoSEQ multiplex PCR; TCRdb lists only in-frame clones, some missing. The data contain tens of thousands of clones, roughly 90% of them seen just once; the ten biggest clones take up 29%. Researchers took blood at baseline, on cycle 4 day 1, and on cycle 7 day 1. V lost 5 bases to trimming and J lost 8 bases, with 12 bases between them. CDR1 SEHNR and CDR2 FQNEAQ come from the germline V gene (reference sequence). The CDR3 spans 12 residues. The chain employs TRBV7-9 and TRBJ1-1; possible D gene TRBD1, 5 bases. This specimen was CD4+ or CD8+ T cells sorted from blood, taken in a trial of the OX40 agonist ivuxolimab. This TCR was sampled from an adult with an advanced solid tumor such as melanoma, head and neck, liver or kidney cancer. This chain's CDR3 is CASSPGPKEAFF. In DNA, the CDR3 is TGTGCCAGCAGCCCGGGACCCAAGGAAGCTTTCTTT. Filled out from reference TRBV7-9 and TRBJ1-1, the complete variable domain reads DTGVSQNPRHKITKRGQNVTFRCDPISEHNRLYWYRQTLGQGPEFLTYFQNEAQLEKSRLLSDRFSAERPKGSFSTLEIQRTEQGDSAMYLCASSPGPKEAFFGQGTRLTVV.